This entry is about one TCR beta chain. Antigen specificity is unknown. This sample is part of a study of cytomegalovirus exposure and HLA in healthy donors. The primer mix had 60 Vbeta and 13 Jbeta primers. Using immunoSEQ multiplex PCR, the repertoire was profiled, and TCRdb retains in-frame clones only, with some absent. The sample gives 100,000 to 150,000 clones, 60% to 85% of which show up once; just under 2% is in the top ten. The CDR3 totals 13 residues. The trim removed 4 bases at V and 4 bases at J, leaving 4 bases unmatched. CDR1 is SGDLS and CDR2 is YYNGEE in the germline V gene. General observations from the study: In an earlier analysis, productive rearrangement rates for most beta V segments clustered near 87% or 30%.

The origin of this receptor is a man in his fifties in good health and CMV-seronegative. The chain is built from TRBV9 and TRBJ1-2, with TRBD1 matching 7 bases. Sequenced input: PBMCs. The CDR3 coding sequence is TGTGCCAGCAGCATCGGGACAGTCTATGGCTACACCTTC. Protein: CASSIGTVYGYTF. The full variable domain, its missing parts supplied by reference TRBV9 and TRBJ1-2, is DSGVTQTPKHLITATGQRVTLRCSPRSGDLSVYWYQQSLDQGLQFLIQYYNGEERAKGNILERFSAQQFPDLHSELNLSSLELGDSALYFCASSIGTVYGYTFGSGTRLTVV.